Presented here are 28 T cell receptor beta chains from one specimen sequenced in a study of cytotoxic CD8 clonotypes in ibrutinib-treated CLL. The repertoire was sequenced with immunoSEQ multiplex PCR; TCRdb's copy has only in-frame clones and lacks some. There are hundreds of thousands of clones in the sample; more than 65% occur only once, and approximately 6.3% lies in the top ten. Sample: PBMCs, taken after 12 months of ibrutinib treatment. Receptors originate from a human donor with chronic lymphocytic leukemia.

The gene calls are TRBV7-9 and TRBJ1-1; D not certain. V was trimmed by 2 bases and J by 4 bases, leaving 11 bases between them. CDR3 size: 14 residues. Germline CDR1 is SEHNR and CDR2 is FQNEAQ (reference sequence). CDR3 coding DNA: TGTGCCAGCAGCTTAAGAGGGCAGGCCACTGAAGCTTTCTTT. Translation gives CASSLRGQATEAFF. The whole variable domain, filled in from reference TRBV7-9 and TRBJ1-1, reads DTGVSQNPRHKITKRGQNVTFRCDPISEHNRLYWYRQTLGQGPEFLTYFQNEAQLEKSRLLSDRFSAERPKGSFSTLEIQRTEQGDSAMYLCASSLRGQATEAFFGQGTRLTVV.

The rearrangement uses TRBV7-9 and TRBJ2-3; the match to TRBD2 covers 8 bases. Trimming at V came to 4 bases and at J to 2 bases, leaving 11 bases not matched to a gene. The CDR3 extends over 17 amino acids. Germline V gene data show CDR1 as SEHNR and CDR2 as FQNEAQ (reference sequence). CDR3 DNA: TGTGCCAGCAGCTCGATGAATCTAGCGGGCCCCACAGATACGCAGTATTTT. Its translation: CASSSMNLAGPTDTQYF. The complete variable domain, with remaining parts taken from reference TRBV7-9 and TRBJ2-3, reads DTGVSQNPRHKITKRGQNVTFRCDPISEHNRLYWYRQTLGQGPEFLTYFQNEAQLEKSRLLSDRFSAERPKGSFSTLEIQRTEQGDSAMYLCASSSMNLAGPTDTQYFGPGTRLTVL.

The chain links TRBV6-5 to TRBJ2-7; the D is unclear. The V gene lost 6 bases and the J gene lost 0 bases, with 3 bases spanning the gap. Germline V gene sequence: CDR1 MNHEY, CDR2 SVGAGI. CDR3 length: 11 amino acids. The CDR3 sequence is CASSGSYEQYF. Here the CDR3 DNA reads TGTGCCAGCAGCGGCTCCTACGAGCAGTACTTC.

The V gene is TRBV5-1, the J gene TRBJ1-1; 9 positions agree with TRBD1. The CDR3 spans 19 residues. Germline loops: CDR1 SGHRS, CDR2 YFSETQ. The V and J ends lost 2 bases and 5 bases, in that order; junction bases with no gene match: 19. CDR3 sequence reads: CASSLGTMGLQGAWTEAFF. CDR3 sequence (DNA): TGCGCCAGCAGCTTAGGGACAATGGGCCTACAGGGGGCTTGGACTGAAGCTTTCTTT.

This clone occurred once. This chain links TRBV27 with TRBJ1-6, with a tentative D call TRBD1 (5 bases). Germline V gene data show CDR1 as MNHEY and CDR2 as SMNVEV (reference sequence). The CDR3 sequence is 14 residues long. V lost 3 bases and J 8 bases, leaving 11 bases between the germline ends. The CDR3 region is CASSLQGRDSPLHF. The CDR3 DNA is TGTGCCAGCAGTTTGCAGGGTAGGGATTCACCCCTCCACTTT.

The gene calls are TRBV4-1 and TRBJ2-3; D is tentatively TRBD1 or TRBD2 (5 bases each). The V gene lost 1 base and the J gene lost 2 bases, with 16 bases spanning the gap. The germline V gene has CDR1 MGHRA and CDR2 YSYEKL. This CDR3 has 17 amino acids. The CDR3 coding sequence is TGCGCCAGCAGCCAAGGATCGGGTCGGGACCCCACAGATACGCAGTATTTT. Translated, it gives CASSQGSGRDPTDTQYF.

This chain uses TRBV6-5 with TRBJ2-7; D is ambiguous. This CDR3 is built from 12 residues. Trimming removed 6 bases from V and 3 bases from J, with 9 bases in between. The germline gives CDR1 MNHEY, CDR2 SVGAGI. Written as DNA, the CDR3 is TGTGCCAGCAGCCAAAACAGCTACGAGCAGTACTTC. Protein: CASSQNSYEQYF.

The chain combines TRBV27 with TRBJ1-2; D remains unclear. The CDR3 is 13 residues long. Trimming took off 2 bases at V and 3 bases at J, with 7 bases between the two ends. Germline CDR1 and CDR2: MNHEY and SMNVEV (reference sequence). The CDR3 coding sequence is TGTGCCAGCAGTTTACAGGCGTACTATGGCTACACCTTC. It translates to CASSLQAYYGYTF.

The sample holds a few counts of this clone. The J gene is TRBJ2-2, the V gene TRBV2; tentative D call: TRBD2 (6 bases). V lost 4 bases and J 6 bases, leaving 12 bases between the germline ends. This CDR3 is built from 14 residues. Per the germline V gene, CDR1 is SNHLY and CDR2 is FYNNEI. CDR3 protein: CASSGRLDPGELFF. The CDR3 DNA is TGTGCCAGCAGTGGCCGACTAGATCCCGGGGAGCTGTTTTTT.

This rearrangement joins TRBV2 to TRBJ2-7, with 9 positions matching TRBD2. Germline CDR1 SNHLY, CDR2 FYNNEI. J gave up 3 bases and V 6 bases, and 12 bases lay outside the gene matches. The CDR3 loop spans 16 amino acids. The CDR3 DNA is TGTGCCAGCAGCGGATGGTCCGGGACTAGCTTCTACGAGCAGTACTTC. Translation gives CASSGWSGTSFYEQYF. Full variable domain (missing parts from reference TRBV2 and TRBJ2-7): EPEVTQTPSHQVTQMGQEVILRCVPISNHLYFYWYRQILGQKVEFLVSFYNNEISEKSEIFDDQFSVERPDGSNFTLKIRSTKLEDSAMYFCASSGWSGTSFYEQYFGPGTRLTVT.

The sample holds many counts of this clone. This same CDR3 is encoded by further DNA sequences in the sample. This chain joins TRBV5-1 and TRBJ1-1, with unresolved D. The CDR3 runs 13 residues. Trimming left V 0 bases short and J 0 bases short, with 3 bases between. Germline CDR1 and CDR2: SGHRS and YFSETQ. CDR3 bases: TGCGCCAGCAGCTTGGTGCTGAACACTGAAGCTTTCTTT. Amino acids: CASSLVLNTEAFF.

A single count supports this clone. The rearrangement uses TRBV27 and TRBJ2-7; D may match TRBD1 or TRBD2 (6 bases each). The CDR3 runs to 14 residues. Looked up from germline, CDR1 is MNHEY and CDR2 is SMNVEV (reference sequence). Between the trimmed V and J ends, which lost 3 bases and 9 bases, there was a span of 18 bases. The CDR3 DNA follows: TGTGCCAGCAGTTTTGGGGGGCTCCTAGGAGGGCAGTACTTC. It specifies CASSFGGLLGGQYF.

Only one count was recorded for this clone. The chain joins TRBV5-1 to TRBJ2-6; 8 bases line up with TRBD1. The CDR3 is 18 residues long. In germline, CDR1 is SGHRS, CDR2 YFSETQ. The junction had 11 bases not matched to a gene; V was cut back by 4 bases and J by 2 bases. The CDR3, as DNA: TGCGCCAGCAGCCGCGCATGGGACAGGTTAGCTGGGGCCAACGTCCTGACTTTC. Translating it yields CASSRAWDRLAGANVLTF. Full variable domain (rest looked up from reference TRBV5-1 and TRBJ2-6): KAGVTQTPRYLIKTRGQQVTLSCSPISGHRSVSWYQQTPGQGLQFLFEYFSETQRNKGNFPGRFSGRQFSNSRSEMNVSTLELGDSALYLCASSRAWDRLAGANVLTFGAGSRLTVL.

V usage is TRBV7-2 and J usage is TRBJ2-3; TRBD2 agrees at 15 bases. J was trimmed by 7 bases and V by 0 bases; bases with no gene match: 5. This CDR3 contains 17 residues. Per the germline V gene, CDR1 is SGHTA and CDR2 is FQGNSA. The CDR3, as DNA: TGTGCCAGCAGCTTAGCTGGGACTAGCGGGAGGTATAATACGCAGTATTTT. Residues: CASSLAGTSGRYNTQYF.

This clone was observed a single time. V and J are TRBV11-2 and TRBJ2-5; possibly TRBD2 for D (6 bases). The CDR3 spans 14 residues. Trimming took 5 bases from V and 5 from J, leaving 15 bases between them. Germline CDR1 and CDR2: SGHAT and FQNNGV. The CDR3 region has the DNA TGTGCCAGCAGCCCCCAGCGGGCAGTTGAGACCCAGTACTTC. Protein sequence: CASSPQRAVETQYF.

The J gene is TRBJ2-1, the V gene TRBV20-1; D is unclear. Between the trimmed V and J ends, which lost 7 bases and 2 bases, there was a span of 6 bases. The germline CDR1 and CDR2 sequences are DFQATT and SNEGSKA (reference sequence). There are 11 residues in the CDR3. CDR3 in amino acids: CSVAPYNEQFF. CDR3 nucleotides: TGCAGTGTTGCCCCCTACAATGAGCAGTTCTTC.

The rearrangement links TRBV13 to TRBJ1-2; no clear D gene. Trimming removed 3 bases from V and 7 bases from J, with 15 bases in between. This CDR3 region has 14 residues. CDR1 and CDR2 (germline): PRHDT, FYEKMQ (reference sequence). CDR3 in amino acids: CASSFSSNFGGYTF. Written as DNA, the CDR3 is TGTGCCAGCAGCTTCTCATCTAATTTCGGTGGCTACACCTTC.

V gene TRBV6-5 combines with J gene TRBJ2-1; D is uncertain. V shed 6 bases and J shed 0 bases, with 12 bases lying between them. This CDR3 region has 15 residues. CDR1 is MNHEY, CDR2 SVGAGI, per germline. The CDR3 reads CASSQGLSSYNEQFF. The DNA of the CDR3 is TGTGCCAGCAGCCAAGGGCTAAGCTCCTACAATGAGCAGTTCTTC.

This chain links TRBV18 with TRBJ1-2; D is uncertain. The CDR3 contains 15 residues. Germline lookup yields CDR1 KGHSH and CDR2 LQKENI. V gave up 4 bases and J gave up 8 bases, with 20 bases separating them. The CDR3 DNA is TGTGCCAGCTCACGTTCAAACCGGGAGACTGGAGGCTACACCTTC. Its protein product is CASSRSNRETGGYTF. The full variable domain, rest sourced from reference TRBV18 and TRBJ1-2, is NAGVMQNPRHLVRRRGQEARLRCSPMKGHSHVYWYRQLPEEGLKFMVYLQKENIIDESGMPKERFSAEFPKEGPSILRIQQVVRGDSAAYFCASSRSNRETGGYTFGSGTRLTVV.

This clone was seen only a few times. The chain combines TRBV6-5 with TRBJ1-2; D unclear. Germline V lookup: CDR1 MNHEY, CDR2 SVGAGI. Trimming took 1 base from V and 6 from J, leaving 15 bases between them. The CDR3 runs 15 residues. The CDR3 coding sequence is TGTGCCAGCAGTTACTACCGGGCCTCCTCGGATGGCTACACCTTC. Protein sequence: CASSYYRASSDGYTF.

This clone was counted between two and nine times. The genes are TRBV5-1 and TRBJ2-7; unclear D gene. The CDR3 contains 12 residues. CDR1 and CDR2 (germline): SGHRS, YFSETQ. The V end lost 4 bases, the J end lost 2 bases, and 7 bases lay between the germline ends. CDR3 amino acids: CASSPETYEQYF. For the CDR3, the DNA is TGCGCCAGCAGCCCGGAAACCTACGAGCAGTACTTC.

The rearrangement joins TRBV5-1 to TRBJ2-7; 9 positions match TRBD2. Germline CDR1 SGHRS, CDR2 YFSETQ. This CDR3 has 14 amino acids. Trimming removed 0 bases from V and 6 bases from J; junction bases left unmatched: 4. The CDR3 DNA sequence: TGCGCCAGCAGCTTGGATAGCGGGGGTAGCGAGCAGTACTTC. This gives the protein CASSLDSGGSEQYF.

The rearrangement uses TRBV7-2 and TRBJ2-1; the D call may be TRBD1 or TRBD2 (5 bases each). Trimming took 5 bases from V and 11 from J, leaving 13 bases between them. CDR3 length: 12 residues. Germline V gene sequence: CDR1 SGHTA, CDR2 FQGNSA. The CDR3 region has the DNA TGTGCCAGCAGCCCCAGTGGGGGTAAGCAGTTCTTC. This translates into CASSPSGGKQFF. The full variable domain, completed using reference TRBV7-2 and TRBJ2-1, is GAGVSQSPSNKVTEKGKDVELRCDPISGHTALYWYRQSLGQGLEFLIYFQGNSAPDKSGLPSDRFSAERTGGSVSTLTIQRTQQEDSAVYLCASSPSGGKQFFGPGTRLTVL.

This clone occurred many times. The CDR3 sequence is CASSGTRGVKTGDTQYF. CDR3 bases: TGTGCCAGCAGCGGGACCCGCGGGGTCAAAACCGGCGATACGCAGTATTTT. V and J are TRBV9 and TRBJ2-3; tentatively, D is TRBD2 (6 bases). The CDR3 runs to 17 residues. V shed 3 bases and J shed 6 bases, with 23 bases lying between them. Germline loops: CDR1 SGDLS, CDR2 YYNGEE.

This clone was found a few times. The chain combines TRBV6-5 with TRBJ1-2; the D is unclear. V was shortened by 0 bases and J by 5 bases, with 7 bases between the two germline ends. The CDR3 loop spans 13 amino acids. The V gene's germline CDR1 is MNHEY and CDR2 SVGAGI. This chain's CDR3 is CASSYSSWYGYTF. The CDR3 nucleotides read TGTGCCAGCAGTTACTCCTCATGGTATGGCTACACCTTC.

The V and J genes are TRBV7-8 and TRBJ1-2; D unresolved. V was cut by 5 bases and J by 4 bases, with 11 bases left in between. Germline CDR1 SGHVS, CDR2 FQNEAQ. CDR3 size: 13 residues. CDR3 in amino acids: CASSPPEIYGYTF. The CDR3 region has the DNA TGTGCCAGCAGCCCCCCCGAGATCTATGGCTACACCTTC. Variable domain in full (rest from reference TRBV7-8 and TRBJ1-2): GAGVSQSPRYKVAKRGQDVALRCDPISGHVSLFWYQQALGQGPEFLTYFQNEAQLDKSGLPSDRFFAERPEGSVSTLKIQRTQQEDSAVYLCASSPPEIYGYTFGSGTRLTVV.

The V and J genes are TRBV5-8 and TRBJ2-3, with D uncertain. With 4 bases removed from V and 0 bases from J, the gap between germline ends came to 6 bases. CDR3 size: 13 residues. Germline V gives CDR1 SGHTS, CDR2 YDEGEE. In nucleotides, the CDR3 is TGTGCCAGCAGCGCAACTAGCACAGATACGCAGTATTTT. Translation gives CASSATSTDTQYF.

This clone turned up a few times. The chain has TRBV9 and TRBJ1-2; D call uncertain. This CDR3 is built from 13 residues. CDR1 SGDLS and CDR2 YYNGEE come from the germline V gene. With 4 bases removed from V and 3 bases from J, the gap between germline ends came to 10 bases. The CDR3 sequence: CASSLAMDYGYTF. The CDR3 DNA reads TGTGCCAGCAGCCTCGCAATGGACTATGGCTACACCTTC.